One sample yielded the 7 T cell receptor beta chains listed below, sequenced in a study of blood T cell repertoires in COVID-19. The method was immunoSEQ multiplex PCR; TCRdb's version includes in-frame clones alone and lacks a portion of them. Of about 110,000 clones in the sample, approximately 85% were seen once. The sample comprised peripheral blood. These receptors all stem from a woman aged 55-69 years with COVID-19, enrolled during active disease.

This chain links TRBV19 with TRBJ2-2; maybe TRBD1 (5 bases). The germline gives CDR1 LNHDA, CDR2 SQIVND (reference sequence). The CDR3 length is 14 residues. The V gene lost 6 bases and the J gene lost 5 bases, with 13 bases spanning the gap. This CDR3 reads CASRTRTMTGELFF. In DNA, the CDR3 is TGTGCCAGTAGGACTCGGACAATGACCGGGGAGCTGTTTTTT.

V gene TRBV10-1 combines with J gene TRBJ1-3, with TRBD1 as a possible D gene (6 bases). Trimming stripped 2 bases from V and 3 bases from J, with 14 bases between. The germline CDR1 and CDR2 sequences are WNHNN and SYGVQD (reference sequence). The CDR3 length is 16 residues. The CDR3 DNA follows: TGCGCCAGCAGTGAGACGGGGACAAGGAATGGAAACACCATATATTTT. Protein: CASSETGTRNGNTIYF.

The genes are TRBV7-3 and TRBJ1-2; D might be TRBD1 (5 bases). The CDR3 contains 13 residues. V lost 11 bases and J 6 bases, leaving 19 bases between the germline ends. The V gene's germline CDR1 is SGHTA and CDR2 FQGTGA. CDR3 loop: CAGGLGPGDGYTF. CDR3 DNA sequence: TGTGCCGGGGGACTCGGGCCTGGAGATGGCTACACCTTC.

J is TRBJ2-5 and V is TRBV24-1; 8 nucleotides agree with TRBD1. The CDR3 contains 14 residues. Germline trimming cut 4 bases from V and 5 bases from J; bases unmatched to any gene: 5. Germline lookup yields CDR1 KGHDR and CDR2 SFDVKD. The CDR3 protein is CATSEDRVTETQYF. In nucleotides, the CDR3 is TGTGCCACCAGTGAGGACAGGGTCACGGAGACCCAGTACTTC.

V gene TRBV24-1 combines with J gene TRBJ1-1; TRBD1 matches 7 bases. CDR3 length equals 21 residues. CDR1 is KGHDR and CDR2 is SFDVKD in the germline V gene. The V gene end was trimmed by 7 bases and the J gene end by 5 bases; junction bases not matched to a gene: 30. In nucleotides, the CDR3 is TGTGCCACCAGCTTCTCCCCCGTCAATCGACAGGGCCACCAGTGGGCAACTGAAGCTTTCTTT. Its translation: CATSFSPVNRQGHQWATEAFF.

The CDR3 here is CASSSSYYGYTF. The DNA for the CDR3 is TGTGCCAGTAGTAGCAGTTACTATGGCTACACCTTC. The chain recombines TRBV19 with TRBJ1-2; no firm D call. The CDR3 is 12 residues long. The germline CDR1 and CDR2 sequences are LNHDA and SQIVND (reference sequence). The V gene lost 4 bases and the J gene lost 3 bases, with 6 bases spanning the gap.

This clone was picked up a small number of times. V is TRBV5-1 and J is TRBJ2-7, with 8 bases lining up with TRBD1. J was trimmed by 0 bases and V by 0 bases; bases with no gene match: 5. Germline-derived CDR1 and CDR2 are SGHRS and YFSETQ. CDR3 length equals 16 residues. Here the CDR3 DNA reads TGCGCCAGCAGCTTGGGTACGGGACAGGACTCCTACGAGCAGTACTTC. Amino acid sequence: CASSLGTGQDSYEQYF. The full variable domain, its missing parts supplied by reference TRBV5-1 and TRBJ2-7, is KAGVTQTPRYLIKTRGQQVTLSCSPISGHRSVSWYQQTPGQGLQFLFEYFSETQRNKGNFPGRFSGRQFSNSRSEMNVSTLELGDSALYLCASSLGTGQDSYEQYFGPGTRLTVT.